This T cell receptor (beta chain) was retrieved from a study of Ad26.COV2.S vaccination and SARS-CoV-2 variants. Study as a whole: Donor had been placed in the Ad26.COV2.S arm of the COV1001 trial. Intramuscular Ad26.COV2.S doses were given once or twice, 56 days apart.

General study findings and limits: Similar non-spike TCR breadth was observed in recipients of vaccine and of placebo.

Some clones are missing from TCRdb's copy, which holds only in-frame ones; the method was immunoSEQ multiplex PCR. The sample gives about 400,000 clones, 92% of which show up once; more than 1.5% is in the top ten. Germline V gene lookup returns CDR1 SEHNR and CDR2 FQNEAQ (reference sequence). This CDR3 spans 14 amino acids. V lost 0 bases, J lost 2 bases, and 7 bases lay in between. As regards this clone: Its antigen is as yet unknown.

Treatment specified: 15 to 20 received Ad26.COV2.S at low or high dose, single or two shots; several received placebo; per-sample allocation not given. Material that was analyzed had been drawn on day 63 after the first vaccine or placebo injection. Ad26.COV2.S expressed prefusion-stabilized spike from the original Wuhan strain. Sequences were derived from peripheral blood, sampled in a trial of Ad26.COV2.S vaccine versus placebo. This sequence was found in a person between 18 and 59 years old who received the Ad26.COV2.S COVID-19 vaccine or a placebo. The chain has TRBV7-9 and TRBJ1-2; tentative D call: TRBD1 (5 bases). CDR3 loop: CASSLAPGNYGYTF. As DNA, the CDR3 is TGTGCCAGCAGCTTAGCCCCAGGGAACTATGGCTACACCTTC.